Each of the 11 T cell receptor beta chains below was sequenced from the same sample in a study of Graves' ophthalmopathy and Graves' hyperthyroidism. Amplified material comprised TCR beta CDR3 regions derived from RNA transcripts. The library came from an HTBI-primed first-round RT-PCR and a second-round multiplex PCR. TCRdb reprocessed the multiplex PCR reads with MiXCR, giving one entry per CDR3 protein. This sample has roughly 500,000 distinct CDR3 sequences, with 14% found just once. Sequenced sample: blood. The receptors were gathered from a woman aged 25-40 years with Graves' ophthalmopathy.

This clonotype was detected ten times or more. The chain employs TRBV7-8 and TRBJ2-5, with 10 bases aligning to TRBD1. The CDR3 length is 15 residues. Per germline, CDR1 SGHVS and CDR2 FQNEAQ. Germline trimming cut 5 bases from V and 5 bases from J; bases unmatched to any gene: 8. In DNA form, the CDR3 reads TGTGCCAGCAGCCCAGGGACAGGGGTTCGGGAGACCCAGTACTTC. It is translated as CASSPGTGVRETQYF. The full variable domain, completed using reference TRBV7-8 and TRBJ2-5, is GAGVSQSPRYKVAKRGQDVALRCDPISGHVSLFWYQQALGQGPEFLTYFQNEAQLDKSGLPSDRFFAERPEGSVSTLKIQRTQQEDSAVYLCASSPGTGVRETQYFGPGTRLLVL.

This clonotype was counted many times. CDR3 in amino acids: CASSLGTRGAGLRNTEAFF. DNA for the CDR3: TGTGCCAGCAGCTTAGGGACCAGGGGCGCGGGACTACGGAACACTGAAGCTTTCTTT. J is TRBJ1-1 and V is TRBV11-3; possibly TRBD1 for D (6 bases). Germline values: CDR1 SGHNT, CDR2 YENEEA. The V and J ends lost 1 base and 1 base respectively, with 22 bases between them. The CDR3 loop spans 19 amino acids. The full variable domain, rest sourced from reference TRBV11-3 and TRBJ1-1, is EAGVVQSPRYKIIEKKQPVAFWCNPISGHNTLYWYLQNLGQGPELLIRYENEEAVDDSQLPKDRFSAERLKGVDSTLKIQPAELGDSAVYLCASSLGTRGAGLRNTEAFFGQGTRLTVV.

In its sample, this clonotype was seen many times. The chain uses TRBV29-1 and TRBJ1-2; TRBD1 agrees at 8 bases. Losses at the gene ends were 5 bases for V and 8 bases for J; bases not matched to a gene: 4. Germline V gene sequence: CDR1 SQVTM, CDR2 ANQGSEA. This CDR3 has 11 residues. CDR3 coding DNA: TGCAGCGTTCGGACAGGGAGGGGCTACACCTTC. Protein: CSVRTGRGYTF.

The V gene is TRBV9, the J gene TRBJ2-1; 14 nucleotides match TRBD2. Unmatched junction bases numbered 3, after V lost 3 bases and J lost 7 bases. Germline CDR1 reads SGDLS; CDR2 reads YYNGEE. This CDR3 has 15 residues. This CDR3 is CASSARTSGRNEQFF. The CDR3 coding sequence is TGTGCCAGCAGCGCGAGGACTAGCGGGAGGAATGAGCAGTTCTTC.

At least ten counts were recorded for this clonotype. The chain carries TRBV10-3 and TRBJ2-7, with 7 bases fitting TRBD1. The ends lost 6 bases at V and 4 bases at J; junction bases unmatched: 3. The CDR3 runs to 12 residues. CDR1 is ENHRY, CDR2 SYGVKD, per germline. CDR3 loop: CAIRGQAYEQYF. In nucleotides, the CDR3 is TGTGCCATCAGAGGACAGGCATACGAGCAGTACTTC.

This clonotype was seen repeatedly, ten times or more. The chain joins TRBV13 to TRBJ1-6; D ambiguous. The CDR3 loop spans 13 amino acids. Germline CDR1 is PRHDT and CDR2 is FYEKMQ (reference sequence). The V gene lost 6 bases and the J gene lost 8 bases, with 11 bases spanning the gap. The CDR3 bases are TGTGCCAGCAGTGAGGGTAGATATTCACCCCTCCACTTT. It specifies CASSEGRYSPLHF.

This clonotype was found a few times. The rearrangement joins TRBV2 to TRBJ2-7; 8 bases match TRBD2. Losses at the gene ends were 7 bases for V and 1 base for J; bases not matched to a gene: 6. Germline V gene data show CDR1 as SNHLY and CDR2 as FYNNEI. The CDR3 has 14 residues. The CDR3 nucleotides are TGTGCCAGCAACGACGGGAGGGAGTCCTACGAGCAGTACTTC. It specifies CASNDGRESYEQYF.

CDR3 region: CASSEYGGGGPGELFF. DNA for the CDR3: TGTGCCAGCAGTGAATATGGAGGAGGGGGGCCCGGGGAGCTGTTTTTT. The chain joins TRBV6-1 to TRBJ2-2; the D call may be TRBD1 or TRBD2 (6 bases each). CDR1 is MNHNS and CDR2 is SASEGT in the germline V gene. CDR3 length: 16 amino acids. Deletions cut 2 bases from V and 6 bases from J, with 16 bases between.

Many counts were recorded for this clonotype. The V call is TRBV6-1, the J call TRBJ1-1, with D hard to call. From germline, CDR1 is MNHNS and CDR2 SASEGT. Deletions cut 5 bases from V and 10 bases from J, with 2 bases between. The CDR3 spans 8 residues. CDR3 nucleotide sequence: TGTGCCAGCAGTAGAGCTTTCTTT. Its protein product is CASSRAFF.

The chain is built from TRBV19 and TRBJ2-7, with a tentative D call TRBD1 (6 bases). The CDR3 has 15 residues. Looked up from germline, CDR1 is LNHDA and CDR2 is SQIVND (reference sequence). V lost 5 bases to trimming and J lost 2 bases, with 16 bases between them. CDR3 bases: TGTGCCAGTAGTTCCCCGGACAGCCTTACCTACGAGCAGTACTTC. Translated, it gives CASSSPDSLTYEQYF.

In its sample, this clonotype was seen many times. The J gene is TRBJ1-5, the V gene TRBV12-3 or TRBV12-4, with TRBD1 matching 10 bases. The CDR3 is 15 amino acids. V lost 6 bases to trimming and J lost 4 bases; unmatched junction nucleotides: 6. CDR3 loop: CASSWGQGRNQPQHF. The DNA for the CDR3 is TGTGCCAGCAGCTGGGGACAGGGGCGGAATCAGCCCCAGCATTTT.